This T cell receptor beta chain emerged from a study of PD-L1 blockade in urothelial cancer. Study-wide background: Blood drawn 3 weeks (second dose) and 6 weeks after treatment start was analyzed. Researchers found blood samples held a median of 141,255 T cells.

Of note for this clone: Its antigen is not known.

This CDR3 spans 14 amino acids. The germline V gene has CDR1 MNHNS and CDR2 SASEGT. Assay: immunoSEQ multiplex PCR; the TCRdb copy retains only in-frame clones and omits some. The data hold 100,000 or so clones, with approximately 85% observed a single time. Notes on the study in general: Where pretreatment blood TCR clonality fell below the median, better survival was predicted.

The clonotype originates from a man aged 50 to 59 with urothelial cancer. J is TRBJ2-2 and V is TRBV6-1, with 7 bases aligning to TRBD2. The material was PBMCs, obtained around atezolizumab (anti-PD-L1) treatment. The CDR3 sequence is CASRGSGWAGELFF. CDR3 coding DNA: TGTGCTTCGAGGGGTAGCGGGTGGGCCGGGGAGCTGTTTTTT.